This is a list of T cell receptor beta chains from one sample in a study of post-analysis software for immune sequencing data. TCRdb re-called the PCR reads through MiXCR, storing one row per CDR3 protein. This table has roughly 800,000 distinct CDR3 sequences, around 45% appearing once. What was sequenced was blood. These receptors originate from a girl aged 5 to 17 with multiple sclerosis. CDR3s include the opening cysteine and the closing phenylalanine or tryptophan.

V gene	J gene	CDR3 protein
TRBV12-5	TRBJ2-3	CASGLVGKPDTQYF
TRBV9	TRBJ2-1	CASSVVETRGNEQFF
TRBV18	TRBJ1-2	CAVQDGLYGYTF
TRBV5-1	.	CASSLETGLTGEQYF
TRBV12-3/TRBV12-4	TRBJ2-7	CASSLSVSGEQYF
TRBV10-3	TRBJ2-7	CAISESIGRAHSYEQYF
TRBV6-2/TRBV6-3	TRBJ2-5	CASSWAQIQETQYF
TRBV7-2	TRBJ2-7	CASKRGLPSYEQYF
TRBV3-1	TRBJ2-5	CASSPGVADQETQYF
TRBV24-1	TRBJ2-1	CATSDFGREGNEQFF
TRBV14	TRBJ2-3	CASSSPPGGTQYF
TRBV7-3	TRBJ2-3	CASSLGAAAFTDTQYF
TRBV27	TRBJ2-1	CASRLASSSYNEQFF
TRBV6-2/TRBV6-3	TRBJ1-2	CASSPSNGGGYTF